This TCR beta chain was identified in a study of blood T cells in healthy people across ages (dated by TCRdb to the mid-2010s). General notes on the study: In model experiments, template switching captured roughly one uniquely barcoded TCR beta cDNA molecule for every two T cells. Two additional independent replicas of 1 million unique cDNA reads from the same blood draw were analyzed for two donors (one aged 18 to 30 and one aged 80 or older). To avoid experimental bias, donors of different ages were distributed randomly across sequencing lanes. The donors were divided into four age groups: young (average around 15 years), middle-aged (over 35), aged (under 70) and long-lived (around 80). The study measured age-related changes in TCR beta repertoire diversity using deep sequencing normalized with unique cDNA molecular identifiers. Points the paper makes about the study in general: There was a strong correlation between observed TCR beta diversity and the percentage of naive T cells measured by flow cytometry. Observed TCR beta diversity per million T cells fell roughly linearly with age, and a significant reduction was already apparent by age around 40. Because the CMV infection status of the donors was unknown, age-related changes in expanded clonotypes may potentially have been confounded. Since profiling was done on bulk unsorted PBMCs, naive and antigen-experienced compartments could not be conclusively compared. Total diversity estimates from one million sequenced T cells were considered lower bounds and underestimates. The long-lived group showed more naive CD4+ T cells, fewer expanded clones and increased TCR diversity than the aged group, suggesting age selection.

The approximately 39 donors, aged about 6 to 95 years, were systemically healthy Caucasian individuals from Russia. Each donor gave around 9 milliliters of peripheral blood, collected into EDTA-treated Vacutainer tubes. PBMCs were isolated by Ficoll-Paque density-gradient centrifugation, with at least 7 million obtained per sample. Total RNA was extracted from PBMCs with Trizol reagent, with at least 6 micrograms obtained per sample. For every donor, an aliquot of PBMCs went through flow cytometry to measure the percentages of naive CD45RAhigh/CD27high T cells. Libraries were prepared through 5' RACE. The sample was run on an Illumina HiSeq 2500. A second PCR of about 6 to 11 cycles was run with a J-beta primer mix and a sample-barcoded 5' primer. A template-switch 5' adaptor carrying 12 random nucleotides introduced a unique molecular identifier onto each TCR beta cDNA molecule. At least 2.5 million CDR3-containing paired-end reads were obtained from each sample. First-strand cDNA was synthesized from all RNA with the Mint cDNA synthesis kit, primed by a TRBC-specific oligonucleotide. After uracil-DNA glycosylase treatment, a first 18-cycle PCR used universal primers M1SS and BC2_uni_R on all cDNA. For the original study's pipeline: For normalization, 1 million high-quality reads were randomly selected from each sample, with every read carrying a distinct molecular identifier. Instead of being binned into consensus sequences, reads that shared molecular identifiers were thrown out. MiTCR, run with a Q25 quality threshold and the strictest error-elimination algorithm, handled CDR3 identification, clonotype clustering and error correction. A nonparametric unseen species model with Euler transformation was used to estimate a lower bound on total TCR beta diversity. TCRdb applied fastp at Q25 and MiXCR to the public reads, then kept only in-frame beta chains. CDR3 protein sequences are deduplicated, and each keeps its most common genes and DNA. V and J calls and clone size were set by TCRdb, not the authors. Within this sample are 1.5 million to 1.8 million distinct CDR3 sequences, with 35% to 45% of them counted one time only. About 4% of the sample is held by the ten biggest clonotypes.

The germline V gene provides CDR1 SGHTA and CDR2 FQGNSA. From the cysteine up to the phenylalanine, the CDR3 has a length of 16 residues. Only CDR3 DNA is held: 48 bases, read in frame from base 1. Regarding this clonotype: The clone's antigen remains unknown. One end of the junction does not line up with germline, which may come from a read error.

The chain uses TRBV7-2 and TRBJ1-2, with the D gene too uncertain to name. The TCR comes from a woman aged 18-29 years in good health. Sequenced material: blood. The base sequence is TGTGCCAGCAGCTTAGCCTTGGCGGCTGCTAACTATGGCTGCACCTTC. This translates into CASSLALAAANYGCTF.